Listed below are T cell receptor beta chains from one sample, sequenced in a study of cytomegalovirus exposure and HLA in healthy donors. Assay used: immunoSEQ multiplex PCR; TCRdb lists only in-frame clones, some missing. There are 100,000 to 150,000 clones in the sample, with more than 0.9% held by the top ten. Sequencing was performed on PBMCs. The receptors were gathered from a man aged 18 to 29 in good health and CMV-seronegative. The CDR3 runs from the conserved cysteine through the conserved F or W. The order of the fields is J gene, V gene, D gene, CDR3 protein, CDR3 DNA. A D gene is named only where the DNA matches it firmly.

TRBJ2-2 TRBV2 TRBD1 CASSPTPGQGANTGELFF TGTGCCAGCAGTCCTACCCCGGGACAGGGGGCGAACACCGGGGAGCTGTTTTTT
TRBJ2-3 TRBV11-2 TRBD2 CASSSRFGGEDTQYF TGTGCCAGCAGCTCCCGGTTTGGGGGGGAAGATACGCAGTATTTT
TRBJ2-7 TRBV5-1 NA CASETGFLRDEQYF TGCGCCAGCGAGACGGGGTTTCTTCGGGACGAGCAGTACTTC
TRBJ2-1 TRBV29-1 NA CSVEAGSVSALSYNEQFF TGCAGCGTTGAAGCGGGATCCGTGTCAGCACTATCCTACAATGAGCAGTTCTTC
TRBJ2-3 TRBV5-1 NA CASSLNSDTQYF TGCGCCAGCAGCTTGAACTCGGATACGCAGTATTTT
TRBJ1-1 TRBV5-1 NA CASSLARNTEAFF TGCGCCAGCAGCTTGGCCAGGAACACTGAAGCTTTCTTT
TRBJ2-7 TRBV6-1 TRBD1 CATTQGQLKNEQYF TGTGCCACCACGCAGGGACAGTTGAAGAACGAGCAGTACTTC
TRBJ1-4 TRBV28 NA CASSVLRGKLFF TGTGCCAGCAGTGTCCTCAGGGGCAAACTGTTTTTT
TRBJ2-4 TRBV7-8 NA CASSLKVGGNIQYF TGTGCCAGCAGCTTAAAGGTTGGGGGGAACATTCAGTACTTC
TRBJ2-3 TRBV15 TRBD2 CATSGGVTSGHTDTQYF TGTGCCACCAGCGGAGGAGTGACTAGCGGCCACACAGATACGCAGTATTTT
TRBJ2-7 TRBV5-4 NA CASSQTMRVDEQYF TGTGCCAGCAGCCAGACTATGCGAGTGGACGAGCAGTACTTC
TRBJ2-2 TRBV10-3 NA CAIASSTGELFF TGTGCCATCGCCTCTAGCACCGGGGAGCTGTTTTTT
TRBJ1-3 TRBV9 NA CASTYGSTGNTIYF TGTGCCAGCACTTACGGGTCAACTGGAAACACCATATATTTT
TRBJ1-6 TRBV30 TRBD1 CAFSSGTGVSPLHF TGTGCCTTCTCCTCCGGGACAGGGGTTTCACCCCTCCACTTT
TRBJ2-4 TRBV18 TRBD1 CASSPIPQGAGKNIQYF TGTGCCAGCTCACCTATACCCCAGGGGGCAGGTAAAAACATTCAGTACTTC
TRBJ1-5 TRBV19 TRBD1 CASSIDLKGQGYFQPQHF TGTGCCAGTAGTATAGATCTGAAGGGACAGGGCTATTTTCAGCCCCAGCATTTT
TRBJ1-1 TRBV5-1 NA CASSLTPGMNTEAFF TGCGCCAGCAGCTTGACCCCAGGTATGAACACTGAAGCTTTCTTT
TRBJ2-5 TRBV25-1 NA CASSESRGSVGETQYF TGTGCCAGCAGTGAATCAAGGGGGTCAGTCGGGGAGACCCAGTACTTC
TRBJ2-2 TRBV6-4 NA CASSLDFTGELFF TGTGCCAGCAGTCTCGACTTCACCGGGGAGCTGTTTTTT
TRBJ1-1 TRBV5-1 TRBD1 CASKTGQGQNTEAFF TGCGCCAGCAAAACGGGACAGGGACAGAACACTGAAGCTTTCTTT
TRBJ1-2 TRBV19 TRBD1 CASSGPGQTLNYGYTF TGTGCCAGTAGTGGACCGGGACAGACTCTTAACTATGGCTACACCTTC
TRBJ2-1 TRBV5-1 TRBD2 CASSLDSGVYNEQFF TGCGCCAGCAGCTTGGATAGCGGGGTATACAATGAGCAGTTCTTC
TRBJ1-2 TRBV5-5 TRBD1 CASSLGTGESNYGYTF TGTGCCAGCAGCTTGGGGACAGGTGAATCTAACTATGGCTACACCTTC
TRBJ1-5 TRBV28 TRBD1 CASSSPGTGGDQPQHF TGTGCCAGCAGTTCCCCCGGGACAGGGGGCGATCAGCCCCAGCATTTT
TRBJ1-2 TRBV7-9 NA CASSLARVFIRLNYGYTF TGTGCCAGCAGCTTAGCGCGAGTATTCATCAGGCTCAACTATGGCTACACCTTC
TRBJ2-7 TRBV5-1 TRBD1 CASSERWDRGNYEQYF TGCGCCAGCAGCGAACGCTGGGACAGGGGGAACTACGAGCAGTACTTC
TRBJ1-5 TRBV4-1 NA CASSQESIHQPQHF TGCGCCAGCAGCCAAGAGAGTATACATCAGCCCCAGCATTTT
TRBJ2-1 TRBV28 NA CASSFVQGIHNEQFF TGTGCCAGCAGTTTTGTACAGGGAATACACAATGAGCAGTTCTTC
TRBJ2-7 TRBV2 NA CASSRSSYEQYF TGTGCCAGCAGCCGTAGCTCCTACGAGCAGTACTTC
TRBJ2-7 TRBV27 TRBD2 CASSPLRGSGGDEQYF TGTGCCAGCAGTCCTCTTCGGGGTAGCGGGGGAGACGAGCAGTACTTC
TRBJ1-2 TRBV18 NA CASSGQSYGYTF TGTGCCAGCTCAGGACAGAGCTATGGCTACACCTTC
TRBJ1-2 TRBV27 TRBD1 CASSPSGTGGVYGYTF TGTGCCAGCAGTCCCTCCGGGACAGGGGGCGTCTATGGCTACACCTTC
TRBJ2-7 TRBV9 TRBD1 CASSATGGAGYEQYF TGTGCCAGCAGCGCTACAGGGGGCGCCGGCTACGAGCAGTACTTC
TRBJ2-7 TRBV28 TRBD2 CASSFPPSGRADEQYF TGTGCCAGCAGTTTCCCGCCCAGCGGGAGAGCGGATGAGCAGTACTTC
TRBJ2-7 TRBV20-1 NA CSARITYEQYF TGCAGTGCTAGAATCACCTACGAGCAGTACTTC
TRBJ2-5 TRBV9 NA CASSQVSGKNSGVETQYF TGTGCCAGCAGCCAAGTTAGCGGAAAGAACTCAGGTGTAGAGACCCAGTACTTC
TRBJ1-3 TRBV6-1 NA CASSSTAYSGNTIYF TGTGCCAGCAGCAGTACAGCATACTCTGGAAACACCATATATTTT
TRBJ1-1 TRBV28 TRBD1 CASTQIRDRAWDAEAFF TGTGCCAGCACCCAAATCCGGGACAGGGCGTGGGACGCTGAAGCTTTCTTT
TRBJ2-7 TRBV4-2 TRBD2 CASSQGTSGSHEQYF TGTGCCAGCAGCCAAGGGACTAGCGGGAGCCACGAGCAGTACTTC
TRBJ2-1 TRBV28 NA CASSLASGVWNEQFF TGTGCCAGCAGTTTAGCGAGCGGCGTTTGGAATGAGCAGTTCTTC
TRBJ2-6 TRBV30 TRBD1 CAWSSIRDRGLVGGANVLTF TGTGCCTGGAGTTCTATCAGGGACAGGGGGCTGGTAGGTGGGGCCAACGTCCTGACTTTC
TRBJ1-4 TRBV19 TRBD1 CASSTLQGTSTTNEKLFF TGTGCCAGTAGTACCCTACAGGGGACGTCCACAACTAATGAAAAACTGTTTTTT
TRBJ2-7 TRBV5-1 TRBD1 CASSLRQGFEQYF TGCGCCAGCAGCTTGCGACAGGGGTTCGAGCAGTACTTC
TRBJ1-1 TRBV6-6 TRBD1 CASRHPGGPPPEAFF TGTGCCAGCAGACATCCAGGGGGCCCTCCCCCTGAAGCTTTCTTT
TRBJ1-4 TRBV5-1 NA CASSLEGLTNEKLFF TGCGCCAGCAGCTTGGAGGGGTTAACTAATGAAAAACTGTTTTTT
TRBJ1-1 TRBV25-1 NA CASSEWGGRANTEAFF TGTGCCAGCAGTGAATGGGGCGGGAGGGCTAACACTGAAGCTTTCTTT
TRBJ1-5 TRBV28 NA CASSSYQPQHF TGTGCCAGCAGTTCGTATCAGCCCCAGCATTTT
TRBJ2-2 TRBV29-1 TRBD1 CSAGPGQGATGELFF TGCAGCGCGGGGCCGGGACAGGGGGCCACCGGGGAGCTGTTTTTT
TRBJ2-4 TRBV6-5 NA CASSYVGAGAKNIQYF TGTGCCAGCAGTTACGTGGGGGCCGGAGCCAAAAACATTCAGTACTTC
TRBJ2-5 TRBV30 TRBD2 CAWSVGGRGSETQYF TGTGCCTGGAGTGTTGGCGGGAGGGGGTCGGAGACCCAGTACTTC
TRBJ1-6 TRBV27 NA CASSFSRGSNSPLHF TGTGCCAGCAGTTTCTCCCGGGGTAGTAATTCACCCCTCCACTTT
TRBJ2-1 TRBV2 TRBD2 CAIKRTRASDEQFF TGTGCCATCAAACGGACTAGAGCGTCGGATGAGCAGTTCTTC
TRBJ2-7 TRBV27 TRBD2 CASSFLAGGPGYEQYF TGTGCCAGCAGTTTCCTAGCGGGAGGGCCGGGCTACGAGCAGTACTTC